The T cell receptor beta chain described here comes from a study of cytomegalovirus exposure and HLA in healthy donors. The assay was immunoSEQ multiplex PCR, and TCRdb's table has in-frame clones only and misses some. In the table there are roughly 67,000 clones, approximately 90% of which are singletons. V lost 7 bases to trimming and J lost 6 bases, with 28 bases between them. Germline V lookup: CDR1 MNHEY, CDR2 SMNVEV (reference sequence). The CDR3 runs 18 residues. The sequence came from a man aged 18 to 35 in good health and CMV-seronegative. This rearrangement joins TRBV27 to TRBJ2-1, with D uncertain. Sequenced material: PBMCs. The CDR3, as DNA: TGTGCCAGCAAAGTGGATGGCGTTGGGCGCCTCTTATCCAATGAGCAGTTCTTC. This gives the protein CASKVDGVGRLLSNEQFF.